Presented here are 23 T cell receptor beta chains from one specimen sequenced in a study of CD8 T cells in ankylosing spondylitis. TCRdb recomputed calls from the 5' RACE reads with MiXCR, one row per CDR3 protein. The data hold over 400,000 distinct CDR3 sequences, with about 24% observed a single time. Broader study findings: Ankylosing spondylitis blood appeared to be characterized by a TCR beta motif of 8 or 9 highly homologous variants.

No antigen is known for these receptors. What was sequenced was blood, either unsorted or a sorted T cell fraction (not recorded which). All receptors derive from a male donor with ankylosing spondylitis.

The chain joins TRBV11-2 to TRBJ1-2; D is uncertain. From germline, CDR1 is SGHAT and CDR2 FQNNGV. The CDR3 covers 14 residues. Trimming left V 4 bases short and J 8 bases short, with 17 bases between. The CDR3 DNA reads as TGTGCCAGCAGCTCCCGGACGGGATATATCGGCTACACCTTC. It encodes CASSSRTGYIGYTF.

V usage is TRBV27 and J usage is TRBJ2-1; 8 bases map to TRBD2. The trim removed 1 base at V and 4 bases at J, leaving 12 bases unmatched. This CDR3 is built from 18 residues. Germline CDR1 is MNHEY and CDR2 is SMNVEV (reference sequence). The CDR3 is CASSLYRAGVGRYNEQFF. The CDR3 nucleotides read TGTGCCAGCAGTTTATACCGAGCGGGAGTAGGCAGGTACAATGAGCAGTTCTTC.

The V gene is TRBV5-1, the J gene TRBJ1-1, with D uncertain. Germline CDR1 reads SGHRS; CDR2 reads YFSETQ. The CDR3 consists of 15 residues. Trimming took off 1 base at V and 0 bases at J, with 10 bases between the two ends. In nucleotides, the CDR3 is TGCGCCAGCAGCTTGACTAGGGCAATGAACACTGAAGCTTTCTTT. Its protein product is CASSLTRAMNTEAFF.

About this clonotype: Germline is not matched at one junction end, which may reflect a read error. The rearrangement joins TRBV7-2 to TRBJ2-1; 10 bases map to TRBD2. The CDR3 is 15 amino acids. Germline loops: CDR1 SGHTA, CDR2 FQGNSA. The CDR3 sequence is CASSLAGEGYNEQFF. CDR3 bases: TGTGCCAGCAGCCTAGCGGGGGAGGGCTACAATGAGCAGTTCTTC.

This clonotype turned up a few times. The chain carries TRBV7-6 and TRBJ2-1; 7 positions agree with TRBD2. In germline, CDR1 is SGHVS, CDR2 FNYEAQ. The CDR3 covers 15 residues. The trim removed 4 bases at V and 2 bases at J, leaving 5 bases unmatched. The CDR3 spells CASSSERGTYNEQFF. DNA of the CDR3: TGTGCCAGCAGCTCCGAGCGGGGAACCTACAATGAGCAGTTCTTC.

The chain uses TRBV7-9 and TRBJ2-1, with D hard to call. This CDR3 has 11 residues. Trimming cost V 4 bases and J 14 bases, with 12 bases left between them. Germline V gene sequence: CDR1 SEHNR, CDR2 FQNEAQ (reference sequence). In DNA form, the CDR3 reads TGTGCCAGCAGCTCCCCCGGGCCAGAGTTCTTC. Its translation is CASSSPGPEFF.

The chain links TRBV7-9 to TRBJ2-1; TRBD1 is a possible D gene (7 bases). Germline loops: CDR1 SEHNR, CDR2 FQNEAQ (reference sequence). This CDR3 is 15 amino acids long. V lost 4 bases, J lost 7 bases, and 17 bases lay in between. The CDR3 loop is CASSSRGTEQNEQFF. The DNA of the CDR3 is TGTGCCAGCAGCTCCCGGGGGACAGAGCAAAATGAGCAGTTCTTC.

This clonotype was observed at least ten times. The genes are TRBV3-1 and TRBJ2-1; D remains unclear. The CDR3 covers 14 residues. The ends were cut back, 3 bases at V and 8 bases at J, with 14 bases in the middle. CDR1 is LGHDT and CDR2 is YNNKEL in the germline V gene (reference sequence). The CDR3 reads CASSHSYRADEQFF. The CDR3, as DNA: TGTGCCAGCAGCCACTCCTATCGGGCGGATGAGCAGTTCTTC.

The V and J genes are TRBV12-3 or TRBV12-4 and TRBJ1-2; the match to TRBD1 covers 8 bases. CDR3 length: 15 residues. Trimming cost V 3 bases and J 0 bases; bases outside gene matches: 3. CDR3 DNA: TGTGCCAGCAGTTTCCCGGACAGGGCTAACTATGGCTACACCTTC. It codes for CASSFPDRANYGYTF.

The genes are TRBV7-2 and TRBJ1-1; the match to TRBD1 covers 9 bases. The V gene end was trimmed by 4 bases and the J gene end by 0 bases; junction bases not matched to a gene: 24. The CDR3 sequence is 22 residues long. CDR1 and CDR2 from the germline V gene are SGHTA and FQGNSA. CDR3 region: CASSYLRGDRDVSASLNTEAFF. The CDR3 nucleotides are TGTGCCAGCAGCTACTTGCGGGGGGACAGGGATGTTTCCGCCTCCTTGAACACTGAAGCTTTCTTT.

The CDR3 reads CATSDSDREGTDTQYF. CDR3 nucleotides: TGTGCCACCAGTGATTCGGACAGGGAGGGAACAGATACGCAGTATTTT. The chain is built from TRBV24-1 and TRBJ2-3; maybe TRBD1 (8 bases). Looked up from germline, CDR1 is KGHDR and CDR2 is SFDVKD. V lost 2 bases and J lost 3, with 14 bases in between. The CDR3 runs 16 residues.

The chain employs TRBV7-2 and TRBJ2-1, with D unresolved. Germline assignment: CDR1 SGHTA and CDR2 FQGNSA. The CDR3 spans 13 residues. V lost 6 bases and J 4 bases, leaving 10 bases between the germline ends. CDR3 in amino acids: CASRFSVYNEQFF. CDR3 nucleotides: TGTGCCAGCAGATTTTCGGTGTACAATGAGCAGTTCTTC.

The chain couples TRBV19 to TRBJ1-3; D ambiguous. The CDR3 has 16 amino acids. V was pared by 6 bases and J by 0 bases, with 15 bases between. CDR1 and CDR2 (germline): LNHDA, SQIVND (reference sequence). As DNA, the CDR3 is TGTGCCAGTAGGGGAACGGACCTTGGCTCTGGAAACACCATATATTTT. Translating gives CASRGTDLGSGNTIYF. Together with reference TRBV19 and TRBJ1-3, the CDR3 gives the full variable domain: DGGITQSPKYLFRKEGQNVTLSCEQNLNHDAMYWYRQDPGQGLRLIYYSQIVNDFQKGDIAEGYSVSREKKESFPLTVTSAQKNPTAFYLCASRGTDLGSGNTIYFGEGSWLTVV.

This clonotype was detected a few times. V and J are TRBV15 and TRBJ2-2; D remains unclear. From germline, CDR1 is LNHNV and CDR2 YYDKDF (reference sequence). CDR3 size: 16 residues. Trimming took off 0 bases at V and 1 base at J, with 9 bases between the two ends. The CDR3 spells CATSRERGENTGELFF. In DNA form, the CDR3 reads TGTGCCACCAGCAGAGAACGCGGAGAGAACACCGGGGAGCTGTTTTTT.

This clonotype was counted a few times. The CDR3 DNA is TGTGCCAGCAGCTTCTCGACAGGACTTGATTCACCCCTCCACTTT. This gives the protein CASSFSTGLDSPLHF. The rearrangement uses TRBV7-9 and TRBJ1-6, with D possibly being TRBD1 (6 bases). Germline assignment: CDR1 SEHNR and CDR2 FQNEAQ (reference sequence). Trimming took 3 bases from V and 8 from J, leaving 14 bases between them. This CDR3 has 15 amino acids.

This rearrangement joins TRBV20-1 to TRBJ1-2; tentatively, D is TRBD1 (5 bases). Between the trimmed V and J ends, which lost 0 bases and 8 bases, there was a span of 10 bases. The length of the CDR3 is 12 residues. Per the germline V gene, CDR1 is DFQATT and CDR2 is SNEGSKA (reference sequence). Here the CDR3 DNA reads TGCAGTGCTAGAGATCAGGGTGGGGGCTACACCTTC. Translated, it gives CSARDQGGGYTF.

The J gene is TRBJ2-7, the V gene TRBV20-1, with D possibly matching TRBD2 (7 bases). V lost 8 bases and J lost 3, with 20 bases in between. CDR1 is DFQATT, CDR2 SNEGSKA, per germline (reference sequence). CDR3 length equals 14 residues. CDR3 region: CSTTEGGDNYEQYF. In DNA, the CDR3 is TGCAGTACTACTGAGGGGGGGGACAACTACGAGCAGTACTTC.

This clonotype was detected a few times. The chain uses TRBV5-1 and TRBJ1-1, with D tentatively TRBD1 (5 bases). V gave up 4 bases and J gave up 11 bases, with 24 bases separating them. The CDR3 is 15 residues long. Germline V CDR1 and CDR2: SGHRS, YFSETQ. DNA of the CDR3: TGCGCCAGCAGCGGTCCCCGTAGGGGTAACGAAGACGCTTTCTTT. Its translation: CASSGPRRGNEDAFF.

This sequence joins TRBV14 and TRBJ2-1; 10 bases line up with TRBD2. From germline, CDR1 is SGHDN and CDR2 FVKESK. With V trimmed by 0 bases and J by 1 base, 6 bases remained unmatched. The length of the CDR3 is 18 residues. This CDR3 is CASSQDWLAGESYNEQFF. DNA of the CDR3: TGTGCCAGCAGCCAAGATTGGCTAGCGGGGGAATCCTACAATGAGCAGTTCTTC.

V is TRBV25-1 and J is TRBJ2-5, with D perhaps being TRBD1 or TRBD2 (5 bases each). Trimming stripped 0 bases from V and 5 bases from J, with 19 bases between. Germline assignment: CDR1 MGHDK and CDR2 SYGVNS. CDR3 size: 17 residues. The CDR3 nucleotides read TGTGCCAGCAGTGAATATCCCTCCGGACGGGGCCACGAGACCCAGTACTTC. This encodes CASSEYPSGRGHETQYF.

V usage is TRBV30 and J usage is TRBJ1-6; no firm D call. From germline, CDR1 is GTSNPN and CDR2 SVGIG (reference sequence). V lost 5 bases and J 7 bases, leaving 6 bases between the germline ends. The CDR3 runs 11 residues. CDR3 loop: CAWGANSPLHF. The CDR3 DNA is TGTGCCTGGGGTGCGAATTCACCCCTCCACTTT.

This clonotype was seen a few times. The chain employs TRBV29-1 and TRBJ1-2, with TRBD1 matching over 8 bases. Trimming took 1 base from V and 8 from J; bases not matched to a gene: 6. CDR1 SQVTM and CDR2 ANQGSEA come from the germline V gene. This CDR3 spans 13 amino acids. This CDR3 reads CSVEVGQGIGYTF. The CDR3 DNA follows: TGCAGCGTTGAAGTCGGACAGGGTATAGGCTACACCTTC.

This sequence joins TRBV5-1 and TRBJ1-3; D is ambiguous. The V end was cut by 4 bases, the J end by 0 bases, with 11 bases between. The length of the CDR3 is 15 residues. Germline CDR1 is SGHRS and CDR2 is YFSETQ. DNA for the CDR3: TGCGCCAGCAGCCCAGACGTGACCTCTGGAAACACCATATATTTT. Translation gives CASSPDVTSGNTIYF.